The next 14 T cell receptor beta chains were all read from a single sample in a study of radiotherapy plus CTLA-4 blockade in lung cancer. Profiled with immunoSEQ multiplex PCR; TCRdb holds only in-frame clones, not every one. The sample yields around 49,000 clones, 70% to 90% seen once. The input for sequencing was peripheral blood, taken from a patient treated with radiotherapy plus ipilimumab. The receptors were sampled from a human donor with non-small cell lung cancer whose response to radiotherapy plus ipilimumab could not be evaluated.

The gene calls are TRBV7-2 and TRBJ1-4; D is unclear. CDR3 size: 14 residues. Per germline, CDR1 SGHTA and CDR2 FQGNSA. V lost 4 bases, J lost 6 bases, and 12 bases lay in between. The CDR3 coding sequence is TGTGCCAGCAGCTCAGCGGGAGTTGATGAAAAACTGTTTTTT. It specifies CASSSAGVDEKLFF.

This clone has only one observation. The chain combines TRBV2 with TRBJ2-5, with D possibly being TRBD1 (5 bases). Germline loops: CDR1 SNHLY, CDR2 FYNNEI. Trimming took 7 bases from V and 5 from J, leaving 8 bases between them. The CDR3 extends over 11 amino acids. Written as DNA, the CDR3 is TGTGCCAGCAAAGGGGTCGAGACCCAGTACTTC. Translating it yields CASKGVETQYF.

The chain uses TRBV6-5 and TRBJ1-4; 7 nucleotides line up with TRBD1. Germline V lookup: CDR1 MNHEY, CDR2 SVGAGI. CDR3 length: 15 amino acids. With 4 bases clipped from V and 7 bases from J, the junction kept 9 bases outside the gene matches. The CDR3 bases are TGTGCCAGCAGTTTCCGCGGGACAGTGGGTGAAAAACTGTTTTTT. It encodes CASSFRGTVGEKLFF.

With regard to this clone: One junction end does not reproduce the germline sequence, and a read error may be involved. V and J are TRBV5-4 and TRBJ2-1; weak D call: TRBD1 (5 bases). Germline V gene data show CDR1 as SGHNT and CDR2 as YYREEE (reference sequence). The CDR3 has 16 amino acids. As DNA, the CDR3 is TGTGCCAGCAGCTTGGTAGGGCAGGGCTCCAACAATGAGCAGTTCTTC. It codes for CASSLVGQGSNNEQFF. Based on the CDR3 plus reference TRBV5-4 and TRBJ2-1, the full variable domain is ETGVTQSPTHLIKTRGQQVTLRCSSQSGHNTVSWYQQALGQGPQFIFQYYREEENGRGNFPPRFSGLQFPNYSSELNVNALELDDSALYLCASSLVGQGSNNEQFFGPGTRLTVL.

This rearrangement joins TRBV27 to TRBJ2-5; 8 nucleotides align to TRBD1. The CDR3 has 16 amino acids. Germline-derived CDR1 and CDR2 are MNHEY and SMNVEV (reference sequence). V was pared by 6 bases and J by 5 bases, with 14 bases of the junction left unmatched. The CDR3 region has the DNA TGTGCCAGCAGCCCTATCGATACAGGGGGGCTTGAGACCCAGTACTTC. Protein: CASSPIDTGGLETQYF.

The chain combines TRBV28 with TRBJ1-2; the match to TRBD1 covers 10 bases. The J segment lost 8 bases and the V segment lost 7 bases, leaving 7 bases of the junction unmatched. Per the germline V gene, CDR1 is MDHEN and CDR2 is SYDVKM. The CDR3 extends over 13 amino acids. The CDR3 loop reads CASKIDRGPGYTF. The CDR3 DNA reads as TGTGCCAGCAAGATTGACAGGGGGCCAGGCTACACCTTC.

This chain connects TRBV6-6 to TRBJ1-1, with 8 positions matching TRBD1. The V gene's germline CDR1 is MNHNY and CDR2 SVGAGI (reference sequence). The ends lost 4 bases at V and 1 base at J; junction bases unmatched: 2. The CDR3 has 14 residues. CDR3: CASSSGQENTEAFF. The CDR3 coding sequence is TGTGCCAGCAGTTCGGGACAGGAGAACACTGAAGCTTTCTTT.

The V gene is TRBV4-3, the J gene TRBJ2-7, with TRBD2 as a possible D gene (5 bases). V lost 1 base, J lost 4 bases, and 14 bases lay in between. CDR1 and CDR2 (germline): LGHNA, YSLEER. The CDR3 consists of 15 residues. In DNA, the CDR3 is TGCGCCAGCAGCCAAGTGCTGGACGGCGGGTACGAGCAGTACTTC. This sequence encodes CASSQVLDGGYEQYF.

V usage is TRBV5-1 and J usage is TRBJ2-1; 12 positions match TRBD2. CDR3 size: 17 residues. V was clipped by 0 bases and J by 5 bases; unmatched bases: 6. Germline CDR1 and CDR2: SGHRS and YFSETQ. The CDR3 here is CASSLASSGREDNEQFF. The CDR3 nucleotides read TGCGCCAGCAGCTTGGCGTCTAGCGGGAGGGAAGACAATGAGCAGTTCTTC.

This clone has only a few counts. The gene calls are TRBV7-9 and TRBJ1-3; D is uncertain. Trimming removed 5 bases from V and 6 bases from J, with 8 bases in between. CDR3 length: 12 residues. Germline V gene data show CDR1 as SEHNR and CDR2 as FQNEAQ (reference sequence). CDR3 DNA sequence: TGTGCCAGCAGCCTGACTGCAAACACCATATATTTT. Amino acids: CASSLTANTIYF.

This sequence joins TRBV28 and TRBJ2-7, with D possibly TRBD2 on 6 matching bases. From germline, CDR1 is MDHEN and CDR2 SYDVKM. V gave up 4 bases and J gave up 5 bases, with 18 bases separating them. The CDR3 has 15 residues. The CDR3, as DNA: TGTGCCAGCAGTTCGTCGGAGGGTTTGAGGGACGAGCAGTACTTC. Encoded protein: CASSSSEGLRDEQYF.

In DNA, the CDR3 is TGTGCCAGCAGCTTATTGGGTTCAGGGGGCTCAGGTGAAGCTTTCTTT. As protein: CASSLLGSGGSGEAFF. J is TRBJ1-1 and V is TRBV7-2; 8 positions agree with TRBD1. CDR3 length equals 16 residues. V lost 2 bases and J lost 7; bases outside the gene matches: 12. Germline loops: CDR1 SGHTA, CDR2 FQGNSA.

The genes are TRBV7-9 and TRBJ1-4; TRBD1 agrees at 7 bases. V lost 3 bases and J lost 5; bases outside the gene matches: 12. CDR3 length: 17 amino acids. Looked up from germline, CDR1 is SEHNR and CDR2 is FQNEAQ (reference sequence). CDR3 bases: TGTGCCAGCAGCTTTAGGACAGGAGGAAGTTGGAATGAAAAACTGTTTTTT. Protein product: CASSFRTGGSWNEKLFF.

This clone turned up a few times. CDR3 nucleotides: TGTGCCAGCACCTCAGGGGGCGGTGGGGCCAACGTCCTGACTTTC. Protein product: CASTSGGGGANVLTF. The gene calls are TRBV28 and TRBJ2-6; 8 bases line up with TRBD1. Germline V gene lookup returns CDR1 MDHEN and CDR2 SYDVKM. This CDR3 comprises 15 residues. With 7 bases clipped from V and 3 bases from J, the junction kept 5 bases outside the gene matches.